This is a list of T cell receptor beta chains from one sample in a study of T cell repertoires in cytomegalovirus infection. Their recognized antigens are unknown. Each CDR3 protein gets one entry after TCRdb re-called the reads with MiXCR. The repertoire holds approximately 730,000 distinct CDR3 sequences, with 30% to 35% as singletons. The source was cultured PBMCs, collected from culture after CMV antigen stimulation. These receptors were taken from a human donor in good health (CMV status not recorded). Some clones in this sample may be carry-over from other donors' samples. The CDR3 runs from the conserved cysteine through the conserved F or W. The D gene is left open where the match is weak. Clone size is given for some rows only: seen once, a few or many times, or a class if the clone is expanded.

j_call d_call clone_size v_call cdr3_aa cdr3_nt
TRBJ1-5 . . TRBV5-6 CASSLASLIGPQHF TGTGCCAGCAGCTTGGCCAGCCTTATTGGGCCCCAGCATTTT
TRBJ2-7 TRBD1 . TRBV2 CASRDGTGGYEQYF TGTGCCAGCAGGGACGGGACAGGGGGCTACGAGCAGTACTTC
TRBJ2-5 . . TRBV7-9 CASSLGAQTQYF TGTGCCAGCAGCTTAGGCGCGCAGACCCAGTACTTC
TRBJ1-1 . many TRBV12-3/TRBV12-4 CASSLLTDEAFF TGTGCCAGCAGTTTATTAACGGATGAAGCTTTCTTT
TRBJ2-3 . . TRBV12-3/TRBV12-4 CASRIQGRDTQYF TGTGCCAGCAGAATACAGGGCCGAGATACGCAGTATTTT
TRBJ1-1 . once TRBV11-1 CASSSDNRFSTEAFF TGTGCCAGCAGCTCAGATAACCGGTTCTCCACTGAAGCTTTCTTT
TRBJ2-3 TRBD1 . TRBV5-4 CASSSGQGASDTQYF TGTGCCAGCAGCTCGGGACAGGGGGCATCAGATACGCAGTATTTT
TRBJ2-3 . many TRBV11-2 CASSLAGVVSTDTQYF TGTGCCAGCAGCTTAGCGGGGGTGGTGTCCACAGATACGCAGTATTTT
TRBJ2-7 . few TRBV7-2 CASSLYPGFAYEQYF TGTGCCAGCAGCTTATATCCAGGTTTCGCGTACGAGCAGTACTTC
TRBJ2-7 . many TRBV7-8 CASSFGSSYEQYF TGTGCCAGCAGTTTCGGCAGCTCCTACGAGCAGTACTTC
TRBJ1-1 . . TRBV7-2 CASSLPGHPMNTEAFF TGTGCCAGCAGCTTACCGGGACACCCAATGAACACTGAAGCTTTCTTT
TRBJ2-7 . . TRBV5-8 CASRTREAYEQYF TGTGCCAGCAGGACAAGGGAAGCCTACGAGCAGTACTTC
TRBJ2-7 . . TRBV10-3 CAIRDRTYEQYF TGTGCCATCAGGGACCGCACCTACGAGCAGTACTTC
TRBJ2-3 TRBD2 . TRBV3-1 CASSQDRSGRGDTQYF TGTGCCAGCAGCCAAGATCGCAGCGGGAGAGGAGATACGCAGTATTTT
TRBJ2-7 TRBD1 few TRBV7-6 CASSIGTVPYEQYF TGTGCCAGCAGCATAGGGACAGTCCCCTACGAGCAGTACTTC
TRBJ1-1 . . TRBV6-2/TRBV6-3 CASSSQGWDTEAFF TGTGCCAGCAGTTCCCAGGGATGGGACACTGAAGCTTTCTTT
TRBJ1-2 . few TRBV5-4 CASSLVPILNYGYTF TGTGCCAGCAGCTTGGTTCCGATTCTTAACTATGGCTACACCTTC
TRBJ2-5 . few TRBV15 CATSTDPYQETQYF TGTGCCACCAGCACGGACCCATACCAAGAGACCCAGTACTTC
TRBJ2-1 TRBD1 many TRBV7-2 CASSLAPGQGVNEQFF TGTGCCAGCAGCTTAGCCCCGGGACAGGGCGTAAATGAGCAGTTCTTC
TRBJ1-2 . . TRBV7-6 CASTFPTGTLHKGYGYTF TGTGCCAGCACCTTCCCAACAGGGACTTTACATAAAGGCTATGGCTACACCTTC
TRBJ2-7 . once TRBV6-2/TRBV6-3 CASTSRLGAEQYF TGTGCCAGCACCTCCAGACTAGGGGCCGAGCAGTACTTC
TRBJ2-2 TRBD1 . TRBV28 CVSSPGQGLAGELFF TGTGTCAGCAGCCCGGGACAGGGGTTGGCCGGGGAGCTGTTTTTT
TRBJ1-2 . few TRBV24-1 CATSDTTATGIYGYTF TGTGCCACCAGTGATACTACAGCGACGGGCATCTATGGCTACACCTTC
TRBJ2-3 . many TRBV7-2 CASGGSSPSTDTQYF TGTGCCAGCGGAGGCTCTTCCCCTAGCACAGATACGCAGTATTTT
TRBJ1-2 . few TRBV28 CASREGGGYTF TGTGCCAGCAGAGAGGGTGGAGGCTACACCTTC
TRBJ1-6 TRBD1 many TRBV7-6 CASSGRQGVSPLHF TGTGCCAGCAGCGGTCGCCAGGGGGTTTCACCCCTCCACTTT
TRBJ2-1 . many TRBV7-2 CASSSYRTNEQFF TGTGCCAGCAGCTCGTACAGGACAAATGAGCAGTTCTTC
TRBJ2-7 . . TRBV7-2 CASKTENYEQYF TGTGCCAGCAAGACCGAAAATTACGAGCAGTACTTC
TRBJ2-5 TRBD1 few TRBV19 CASSIGLDRAGEETQYF TGTGCCAGTAGTATAGGGCTCGACAGGGCCGGTGAAGAGACCCAGTACTTC
TRBJ1-4 . few TRBV7-9 CASSPRERGVGEKLFF TGTGCCAGCAGCCCCAGAGAGCGAGGGGTGGGCGAAAAACTGTTTTTT
TRBJ2-1 . few TRBV6-5 CASSSGTGPGNEQFF TGTGCCAGCAGTTCAGGGACGGGTCCCGGGAATGAGCAGTTCTTC
TRBJ1-3 . few TRBV7-2 CASSPGLRDTIYF TGTGCCAGCAGCCCAGGATTGCGGGACACCATATATTTT
TRBJ2-3 . . TRBV12-5 CASRLGSTDTQYF TGTGCTAGTCGGCTGGGATCGACAGATACGCAGTATTTT
TRBJ1-5 . once TRBV7-2 CASSLRFDQPQHF TGTGCCAGCAGCTTAAGATTTGATCAGCCCCAGCATTTT
TRBJ1-2 TRBD1 . TRBV7-9 CASSVIQGAHGYTF TGTGCCAGCAGCGTCATACAGGGGGCGCATGGCTACACCTTC
TRBJ1-2 TRBD1 once TRBV7-8 CASCWDRARGYTF TGTGCCAGCTGCTGGGACAGGGCGAGAGGCTACACCTTC
TRBJ2-1 TRBD2 . TRBV11-2 CASTLSGDNNEQFF TGTGCCAGCACCCTAAGCGGGGATAACAATGAGCAGTTCTTC
TRBJ1-1 . . TRBV5-1 CASSFAAGMNTEAFF TGCGCCAGCAGCTTTGCGGCAGGAATGAACACTGAAGCTTTCTTT
TRBJ2-7 TRBD1 few TRBV7-8 CASSSLGQGSSYEQYF TGTGCCAGCAGCTCATTGGGACAGGGGAGCTCCTACGAGCAGTACTTC